This TCR beta chain was retrieved from a study of vaccination effects on CD4 cells after COVID-19. Study information: Two doses of either BNT162b2 or mRNA-1273 were given to each participant. Study-level results: Long after vaccination, the clones induced by infection and by vaccine shrank markedly in size. There were few convalescent patients in the study and no early post-infection timepoints.

With the ViraFEST assay, the study expanded antigen-specific CD4+ T cells using viral peptide pools, then sequenced them. When around 9 days of culture had elapsed, CD4+ T cells were isolated. The person had a PCR-confirmed SARS-CoV-2 infection during March to December 2020. V lost 2 bases and J 3 bases, leaving 13 bases between the germline ends. The CDR3 has 15 amino acids. Germline CDR1 and CDR2: LGHDT and YNNKEL (reference sequence). Profiling relied on immunoSEQ multiplex PCR, and the TCRdb table lists in-frame clones only, not all of them. Among about 45,000 clones listed, about 75% were seen once. A word on this clone: Its antigen is unknown.

Sequences were derived from CD4+ T cells from PBMCs cultured with a peptide pool, sampled before COVID-19 vaccination. This chain links TRBV3-1 (or the pseudogene TRBV3-2) with TRBJ1-1, with D perhaps matching TRBD1 (5 bases). This clonotype was sampled from a human donor who had a prior SARS-CoV-2 infection. The CDR3 protein is CASSQINAGYTEAFF. The CDR3 DNA reads as TGTGCCAGCAGCCAAATAAACGCAGGGTACACTGAAGCTTTCTTT.